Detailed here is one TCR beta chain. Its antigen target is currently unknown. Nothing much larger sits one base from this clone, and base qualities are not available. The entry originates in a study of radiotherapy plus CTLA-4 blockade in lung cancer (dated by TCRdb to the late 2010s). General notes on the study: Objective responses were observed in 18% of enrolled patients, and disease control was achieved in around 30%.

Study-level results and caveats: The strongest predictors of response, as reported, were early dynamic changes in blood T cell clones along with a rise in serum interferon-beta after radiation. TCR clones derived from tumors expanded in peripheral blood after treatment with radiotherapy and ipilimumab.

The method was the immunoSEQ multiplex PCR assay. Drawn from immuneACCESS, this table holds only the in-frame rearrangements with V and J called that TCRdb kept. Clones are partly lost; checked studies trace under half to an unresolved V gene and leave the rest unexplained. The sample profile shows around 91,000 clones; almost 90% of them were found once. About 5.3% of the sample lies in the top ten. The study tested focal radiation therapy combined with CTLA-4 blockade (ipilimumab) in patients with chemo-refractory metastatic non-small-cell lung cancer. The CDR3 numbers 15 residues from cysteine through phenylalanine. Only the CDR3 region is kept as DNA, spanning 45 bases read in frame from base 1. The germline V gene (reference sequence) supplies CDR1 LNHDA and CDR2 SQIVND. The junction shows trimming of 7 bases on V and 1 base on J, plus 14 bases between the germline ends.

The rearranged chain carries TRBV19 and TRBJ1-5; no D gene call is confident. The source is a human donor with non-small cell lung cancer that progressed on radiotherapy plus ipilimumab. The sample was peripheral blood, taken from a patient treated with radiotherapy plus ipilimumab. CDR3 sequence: CASTPQVMSNQPQHF. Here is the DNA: TGTGCCAGTACACCTCAGGTGATGAGCAATCAGCCCCAGCATTTT.